Presented here are 13 T cell receptor beta chains from one specimen sequenced in a study of early T cells in non-severe SARS-CoV-2 infection. One entry per CDR3 protein, called by TCRdb with MiXCR from the 5' RACE reads. Of some 80,000 distinct CDR3 sequences listed, around 10% were seen once; the top ten hold about a sixth. Material: whole blood, obtained at baseline. The receptor set was obtained from an adult who was a healthcare worker with PCR-confirmed SARS-CoV-2 infection or an uninfected control (not recorded which). The donor label of this sample is uncertain.

This clonotype was found a few times. The chain joins TRBV6-2 or TRBV6-3 to TRBJ2-1; 8 nucleotides line up with TRBD2. Per germline, CDR1 MNHEY and CDR2 SVGEGT. Losses at the gene ends were 5 bases for V and 4 bases for J; bases not matched to a gene: 7. CDR3 size: 15 residues. DNA of the CDR3: TGTGCCAGCAGTCCCACCGGGGGGGGGTACAATGAGCAGTTCTTC. Its protein product is CASSPTGGGYNEQFF.

This clonotype was observed a handful of times. This sequence joins TRBV14 and TRBJ2-7; 11 bases align to TRBD2. The CDR3 has 16 amino acids. Germline V lookup: CDR1 SGHDN, CDR2 FVKESK. J gave up 5 bases and V 0 bases, and 6 bases lay outside the gene matches. CDR3 in amino acids: CASSQDKLAGADEQYF. The CDR3 coding sequence is TGTGCCAGCAGCCAAGATAAACTAGCGGGAGCTGACGAGCAGTACTTC.

This clonotype occurred once. The chain couples TRBV10-3 to TRBJ1-1; D unresolved. The germline V gene has CDR1 ENHRY and CDR2 SYGVKD. Trimming shortened V by 5 bases and J by 3 bases, and 7 bases separated the two germline ends. The CDR3 has 12 residues. Here the CDR3 DNA reads TGTGCCATCAGTCAATACTACACTGAAGCTTTCTTT. Protein: CAISQYYTEAFF.

Ten or more counts support this clonotype. This chain connects TRBV20-1 to TRBJ2-3, with 11 bases fitting TRBD2. In germline, CDR1 is DFQATT, CDR2 SNEGSKA (reference sequence). Losses at the gene ends were 0 bases for V and 5 bases for J; bases not matched to a gene: 4. The CDR3 contains 15 residues. CDR3 DNA sequence: TGCAGTGCTAGAGATAGCGGGAGGGCCCAAGATACGCAGTATTTT. Translating it yields CSARDSGRAQDTQYF.

This clonotype was detected a few times. The chain carries TRBV7-2 and TRBJ2-1; TRBD2 matches at 8 bases. CDR3 size: 15 residues. Unmatched junction bases numbered 6, after V lost 3 bases and J lost 5 bases. Germline loops: CDR1 SGHTA, CDR2 FQGNSA. DNA for the CDR3: TGTGCCAGCAGCTTTGGAGCGGGGGCTAACAATGAGCAGTTCTTC. It yields the protein CASSFGAGANNEQFF. The complete variable domain, with remaining parts taken from reference TRBV7-2 and TRBJ2-1, reads GAGVSQSPSNKVTEKGKDVELRCDPISGHTALYWYRQSLGQGLEFLIYFQGNSAPDKSGLPSDRFSAERTGGSVSTLTIQRTQQEDSAVYLCASSFGAGANNEQFFGPGTRLTVL.

This clonotype showed up just a few times. CDR3 bases: TGTGCCAGCAGTTCGGGCCTTCACTACGAGCAGTACTTC. It translates to CASSSGLHYEQYF. This rearrangement joins TRBV6-1 to TRBJ2-7; no clear D gene. V was clipped by 5 bases and J by 3 bases, with 11 bases between them. The germline V gene encodes CDR1 MNHNS and CDR2 SASEGT. The CDR3 totals 13 residues.

This clonotype was found a few times. The genes are TRBV29-1 and TRBJ2-3; TRBD1 is a possible D gene (6 bases). Germline V gene lookup returns CDR1 SQVTM and CDR2 ANQGSEA. V was cut by 6 bases and J by 2 bases, with 12 bases left in between. The CDR3 extends over 13 amino acids. The CDR3: CSVEMGATDTQYF. The CDR3 nucleotides are TGCAGCGTCGAGATGGGGGCCACAGATACGCAGTATTTT.

This chain connects TRBV27 to TRBJ2-7, with D tentatively TRBD1 (6 bases). Germline assignment: CDR1 MNHEY and CDR2 SMNVEV (reference sequence). V was trimmed by 4 bases and J by 2 bases, leaving 9 bases between them. CDR3 length: 13 amino acids. The CDR3 nucleotides read TGTGCCAGCAGTTGGGACATCACCTACGAGCAGTACTTC. Protein product: CASSWDITYEQYF.

The chain is built from TRBV7-9 and TRBJ2-4; tentatively, D is TRBD2 (5 bases). The CDR3 is 20 residues long. Germline V gives CDR1 SEHNR, CDR2 FQNEAQ (reference sequence). The ends were cut back, 1 base at V and 0 bases at J, with 22 bases in the middle. CDR3: CASSLGRGFVSDQAKNIQYF. The CDR3 nucleotides are TGTGCCAGCAGCTTAGGACGCGGATTTGTTAGCGACCAAGCCAAAAACATTCAGTACTTC.

This clonotype was counted a few times. This chain's CDR3 is CASSEAPASTDTQYF. The CDR3, as DNA: TGCGCCAGCAGTGAGGCCCCCGCTAGCACAGATACGCAGTATTTT. The rearrangement uses TRBV10-1 and TRBJ2-3; D gene uncertain. This CDR3 contains 15 residues. Germline V CDR1 and CDR2: WNHNN, SYGVQD (reference sequence). Trimming removed 2 bases from V and 0 bases from J, with 9 bases in between.

The rearrangement links TRBV7-2 to TRBJ2-7, with 10 nucleotides matching TRBD2. Germline lookup yields CDR1 SGHTA and CDR2 FQGNSA. V lost 2 bases to trimming and J lost 3 bases; unmatched junction nucleotides: 7. The CDR3 extends over 16 amino acids. The CDR3 coding sequence is TGTGCCAGCAGCTTAAATCGCGAGCGGGGGGGCTACGAGCAGTACTTC. Amino acids: CASSLNRERGGYEQYF.

The chain is built from TRBV7-3 and TRBJ2-2; 8 nucleotides match TRBD2. Germline V lookup: CDR1 SGHTA, CDR2 FQGTGA. With V trimmed by 0 bases and J by 1 base, 1 base remained unmatched. The CDR3 has 16 amino acids. The CDR3 sequence is CASSLTLAGNTGELFF. The CDR3, as DNA: TGTGCCAGCAGCTTAACCCTAGCGGGGAACACCGGGGAGCTGTTTTTT.

This sequence joins TRBV14 and TRBJ1-1; D unclear. The CDR3 spans 13 residues. The V and J ends lost 3 bases and 3 bases respectively, with 8 bases between them. CDR1 and CDR2 from the germline V gene are SGHDN and FVKESK. The CDR3 protein is CASSQGRYTEAFF. The CDR3 DNA sequence: TGTGCCAGCAGCCAGGGAAGGTACACTGAAGCTTTCTTT.